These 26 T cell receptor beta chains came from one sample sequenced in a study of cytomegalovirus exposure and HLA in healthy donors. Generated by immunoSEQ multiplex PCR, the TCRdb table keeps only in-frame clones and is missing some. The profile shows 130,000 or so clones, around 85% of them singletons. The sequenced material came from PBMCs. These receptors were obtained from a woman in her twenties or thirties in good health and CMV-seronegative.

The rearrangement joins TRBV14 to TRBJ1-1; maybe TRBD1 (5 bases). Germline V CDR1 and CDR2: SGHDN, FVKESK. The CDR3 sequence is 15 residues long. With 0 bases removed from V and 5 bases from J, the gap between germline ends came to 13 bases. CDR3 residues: CASSQDPMGLTEAFF. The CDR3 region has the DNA TGTGCCAGCAGCCAAGACCCCATGGGGCTGACTGAAGCTTTCTTT.

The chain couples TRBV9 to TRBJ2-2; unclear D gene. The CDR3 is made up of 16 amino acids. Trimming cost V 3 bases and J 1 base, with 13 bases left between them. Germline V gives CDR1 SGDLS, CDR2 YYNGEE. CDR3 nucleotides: TGTGCCAGCAGCGCCCACATACGCCAGAACACCGGGGAGCTGTTTTTT. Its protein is CASSAHIRQNTGELFF.

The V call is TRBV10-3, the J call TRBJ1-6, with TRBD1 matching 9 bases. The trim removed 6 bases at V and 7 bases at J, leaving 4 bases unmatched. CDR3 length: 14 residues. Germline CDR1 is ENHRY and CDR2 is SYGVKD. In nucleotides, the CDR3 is TGTGCCATCAGCCAGGACAGGGGCAATTCACCCCTCCACTTT. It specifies CAISQDRGNSPLHF.

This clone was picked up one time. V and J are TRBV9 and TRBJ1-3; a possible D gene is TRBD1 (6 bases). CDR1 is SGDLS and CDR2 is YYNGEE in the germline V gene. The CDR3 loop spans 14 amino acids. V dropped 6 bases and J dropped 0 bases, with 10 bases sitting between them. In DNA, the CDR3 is TGTGCCAGCAAGCAGGGACACTCTGGAAACACCATATATTTT. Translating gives CASKQGHSGNTIYF.

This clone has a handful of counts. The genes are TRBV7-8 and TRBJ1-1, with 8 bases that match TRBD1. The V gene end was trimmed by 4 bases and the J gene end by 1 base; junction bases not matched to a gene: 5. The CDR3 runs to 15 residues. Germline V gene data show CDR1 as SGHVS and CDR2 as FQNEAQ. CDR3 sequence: CASSYEGQGNTEAFF. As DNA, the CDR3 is TGTGCCAGCAGCTACGAAGGACAGGGGAACACTGAAGCTTTCTTT.

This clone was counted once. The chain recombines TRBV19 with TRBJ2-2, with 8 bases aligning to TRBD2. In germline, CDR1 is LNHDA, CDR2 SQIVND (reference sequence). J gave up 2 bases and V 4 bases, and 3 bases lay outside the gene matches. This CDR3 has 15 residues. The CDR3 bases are TGTGCCAGTAGTAGTAGCGGGGTAAACACCGGGGAGCTGTTTTTT. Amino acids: CASSSSGVNTGELFF.

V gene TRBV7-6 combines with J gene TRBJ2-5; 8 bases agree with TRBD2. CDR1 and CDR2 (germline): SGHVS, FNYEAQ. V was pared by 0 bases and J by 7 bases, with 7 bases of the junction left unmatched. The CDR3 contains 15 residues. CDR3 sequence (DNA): TGTGCCAGCAGCTTAGCGACCGGGACTAGAGGGACCCAGTACTTC. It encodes CASSLATGTRGTQYF. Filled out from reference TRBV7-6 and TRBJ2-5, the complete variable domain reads GAGVSQSPRYKVTKRGQDVALRCDPISGHVSLYWYRQALGQGPEFLTYFNYEAQQDKSGLPNDRFSAERPEGSISTLTIQRTEQRDSAMYRCASSLATGTRGTQYFGPGTRLLVL.

CDR3 DNA sequence: TGTGCCAGCAGCCCGAGACTACGGGGGGGGGACACAGATACGCAGTATTTT. Protein sequence: CASSPRLRGGDTDTQYF. The chain has TRBV9 and TRBJ2-3; 8 positions match TRBD2. Germline-derived CDR1 and CDR2 are SGDLS and YYNGEE. With 4 bases clipped from V and 2 bases from J, the junction kept 12 bases outside the gene matches. The CDR3 loop spans 17 amino acids.

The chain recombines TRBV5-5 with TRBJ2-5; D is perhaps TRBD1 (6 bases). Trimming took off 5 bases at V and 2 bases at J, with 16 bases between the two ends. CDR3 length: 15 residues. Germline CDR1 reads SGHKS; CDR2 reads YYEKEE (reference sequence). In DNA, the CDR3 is TGTGCCAGCAGTAACGGACAGTACTCACAAGAGACCCAGTACTTC. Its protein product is CASSNGQYSQETQYF.

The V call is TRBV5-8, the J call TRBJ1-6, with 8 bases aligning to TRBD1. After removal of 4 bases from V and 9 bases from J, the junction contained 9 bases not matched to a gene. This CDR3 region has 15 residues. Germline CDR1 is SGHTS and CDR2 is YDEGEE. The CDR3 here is CASSDRQGARSPLHF. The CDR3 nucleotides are TGTGCCAGCAGCGATCGTCAGGGGGCACGTTCACCCCTCCACTTT.

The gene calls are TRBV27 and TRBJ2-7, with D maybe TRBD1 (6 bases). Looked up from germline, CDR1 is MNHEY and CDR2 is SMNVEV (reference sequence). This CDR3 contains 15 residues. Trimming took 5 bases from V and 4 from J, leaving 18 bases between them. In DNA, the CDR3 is TGTGCCAGCAGTACCTTCCGGGACAAGGTTTACGAGCAGTACTTC. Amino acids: CASSTFRDKVYEQYF.

CDR3 sequence (DNA): TGTGCCAGCACCCAACAGGCGGTCTCGGGAGATACGCAGTATTTT. Translation: CASTQQAVSGDTQYF. The chain couples TRBV7-2 to TRBJ2-3; the D gene is possibly TRBD1 (5 bases). Germline-derived CDR1 and CDR2 are SGHTA and FQGNSA. Trimming removed 7 bases from V and 5 bases from J, with 19 bases in between. This CDR3 has 15 residues.

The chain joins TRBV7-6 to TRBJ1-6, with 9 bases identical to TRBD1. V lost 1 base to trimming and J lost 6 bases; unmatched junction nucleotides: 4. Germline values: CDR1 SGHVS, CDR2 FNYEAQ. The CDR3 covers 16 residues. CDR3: CASSLGRDRVNSPLHF. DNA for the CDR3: TGTGCCAGCAGCTTAGGCCGGGACAGGGTTAATTCACCCCTCCACTTT. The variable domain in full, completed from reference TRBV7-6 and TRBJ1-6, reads GAGVSQSPRYKVTKRGQDVALRCDPISGHVSLYWYRQALGQGPEFLTYFNYEAQQDKSGLPNDRFSAERPEGSISTLTIQRTEQRDSAMYRCASSLGRDRVNSPLHFGNGTRLTVT.

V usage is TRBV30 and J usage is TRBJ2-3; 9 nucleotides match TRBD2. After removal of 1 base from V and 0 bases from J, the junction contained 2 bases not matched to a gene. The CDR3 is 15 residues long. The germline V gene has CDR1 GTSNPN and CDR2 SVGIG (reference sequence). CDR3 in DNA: TGTGCCTGGAGTGCGGGACTAGCTAGCACAGATACGCAGTATTTT. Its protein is CAWSAGLASTDTQYF.

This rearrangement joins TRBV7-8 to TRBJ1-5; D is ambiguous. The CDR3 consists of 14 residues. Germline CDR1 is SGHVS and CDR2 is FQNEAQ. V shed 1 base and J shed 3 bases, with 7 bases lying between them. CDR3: CASSLGVNNQPQHF. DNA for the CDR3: TGTGCCAGCAGCTTAGGAGTTAACAATCAGCCCCAGCATTTT.

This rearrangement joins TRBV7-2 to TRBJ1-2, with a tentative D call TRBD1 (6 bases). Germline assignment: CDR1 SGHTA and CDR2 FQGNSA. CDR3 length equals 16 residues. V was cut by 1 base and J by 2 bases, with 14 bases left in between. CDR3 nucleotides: TGTGCCAGCAGCTTAGGTCGGGGGGGGCAGAACTATGGCTACACCTTC. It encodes CASSLGRGGQNYGYTF.

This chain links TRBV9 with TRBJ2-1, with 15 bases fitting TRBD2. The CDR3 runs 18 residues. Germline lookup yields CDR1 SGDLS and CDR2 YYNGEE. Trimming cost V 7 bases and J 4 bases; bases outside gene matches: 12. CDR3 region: CASPAGLAGGRPYNEQFF. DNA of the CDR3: TGTGCCAGCCCCGCGGGACTAGCGGGGGGCCGCCCATACAATGAGCAGTTCTTC.

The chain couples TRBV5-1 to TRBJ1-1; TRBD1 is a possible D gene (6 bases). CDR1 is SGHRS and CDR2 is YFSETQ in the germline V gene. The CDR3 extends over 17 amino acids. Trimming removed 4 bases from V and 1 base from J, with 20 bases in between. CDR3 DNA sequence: TGCGCCAGCAGCGGCACCGGGACAACAATGACGAACACTGAAGCTTTCTTT. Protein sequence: CASSGTGTTMTNTEAFF.

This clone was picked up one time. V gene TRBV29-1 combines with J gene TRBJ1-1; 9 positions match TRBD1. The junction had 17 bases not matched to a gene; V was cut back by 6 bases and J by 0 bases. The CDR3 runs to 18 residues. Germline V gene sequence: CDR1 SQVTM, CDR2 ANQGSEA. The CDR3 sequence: CSVELGTGLGRMNTEAFF. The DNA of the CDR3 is TGCAGCGTGGAACTCGGGACAGGGCTCGGAAGGATGAACACTGAAGCTTTCTTT.

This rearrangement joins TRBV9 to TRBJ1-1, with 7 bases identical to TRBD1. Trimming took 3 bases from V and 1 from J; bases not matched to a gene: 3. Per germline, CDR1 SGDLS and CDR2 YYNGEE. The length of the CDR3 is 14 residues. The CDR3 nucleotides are TGTGCCAGCAGCGCGACAGGGTCGAACACTGAAGCTTTCTTT. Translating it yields CASSATGSNTEAFF. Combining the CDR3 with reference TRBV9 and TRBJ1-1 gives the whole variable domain DSGVTQTPKHLITATGQRVTLRCSPRSGDLSVYWYQQSLDQGLQFLIQYYNGEERAKGNILERFSAQQFPDLHSELNLSSLELGDSALYFCASSATGSNTEAFFGQGTRLTVV.

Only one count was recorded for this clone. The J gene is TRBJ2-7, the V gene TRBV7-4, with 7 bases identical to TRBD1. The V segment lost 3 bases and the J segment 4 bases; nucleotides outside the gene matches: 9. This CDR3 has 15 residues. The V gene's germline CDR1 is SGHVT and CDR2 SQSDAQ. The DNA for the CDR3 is TGTGCCAGCAGCTTTCCTGGTAGGGGGCAATACGAGCAGTACTTC. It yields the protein CASSFPGRGQYEQYF.

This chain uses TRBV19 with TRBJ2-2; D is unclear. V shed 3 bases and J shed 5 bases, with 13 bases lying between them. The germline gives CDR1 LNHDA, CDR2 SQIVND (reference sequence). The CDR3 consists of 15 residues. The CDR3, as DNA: TGTGCCAGTAGTATTGGCGCGAGCAGGACCGGGGAGCTGTTTTTT. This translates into CASSIGASRTGELFF.

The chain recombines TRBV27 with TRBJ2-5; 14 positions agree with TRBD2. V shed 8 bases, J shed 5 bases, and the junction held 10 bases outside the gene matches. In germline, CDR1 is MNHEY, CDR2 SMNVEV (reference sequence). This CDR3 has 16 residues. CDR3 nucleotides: TGTGCCAGCGGGCTCGGGACTAGCGGGGGTGGGGAGACCCAGTACTTC. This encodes CASGLGTSGGGETQYF.

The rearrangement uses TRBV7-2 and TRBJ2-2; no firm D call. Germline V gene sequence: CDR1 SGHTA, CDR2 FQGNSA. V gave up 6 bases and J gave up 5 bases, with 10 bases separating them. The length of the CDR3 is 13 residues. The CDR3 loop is CASSLPSTGELFF. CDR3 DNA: TGTGCCAGCAGTCTTCCTTCGACCGGGGAGCTGTTTTTT.

The DNA for the CDR3 is TGTGCCAGCAGTTTTTCGTGGCAGGGCTCCTACGAGCAGTACTTC. This codes for CASSFSWQGSYEQYF. V and J are TRBV28 and TRBJ2-7; D is perhaps TRBD1 (5 bases). The CDR3 sequence is 15 residues long. Germline lookup yields CDR1 MDHEN and CDR2 SYDVKM. Trimming stripped 3 bases from V and 0 bases from J, with 12 bases between.

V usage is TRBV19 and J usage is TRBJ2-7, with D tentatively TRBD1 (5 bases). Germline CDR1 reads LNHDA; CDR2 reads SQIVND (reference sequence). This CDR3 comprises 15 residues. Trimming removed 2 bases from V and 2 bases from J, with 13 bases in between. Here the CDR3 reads CASSIKGPLPYEQYF. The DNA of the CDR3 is TGTGCCAGTAGTATAAAGGGGCCCCTCCCCTACGAGCAGTACTTC.